The rows below give T cell receptor beta chains drawn from one sample of a study of blood T cell repertoires in COVID-19. TCRdb keeps only in-frame clones here, not all; method: immunoSEQ multiplex PCR. Of about 54,000 clones listed, around 81% were seen once; the top ten hold approximately 5.7%. The sample consisted of peripheral blood. The receptor source for this set is a woman aged 55 to 70 with acute or convalescent COVID-19. The CDR3 runs from the conserved cysteine through the conserved F or W. The order of the fields is V gene, D gene, clone size, J gene, CDR3 protein, CDR3 DNA. The D gene is left open where the match is weak. Size tells how often a clone was seen (once, few, many) or the class of an expanded clone, and some rows leave it out.

V gene: TRBV3-1/TRBV3-2; D gene: .; clone size: .; J gene: TRBJ2-1; CDR3 protein: CASSQAARTNEQFF; CDR3 DNA: TGTGCCAGCAGCCAAGCGGCTAGAACCAATGAGCAGTTCTTC
V gene: TRBV24-1; D gene: .; clone size: few; J gene: TRBJ1-1; CDR3 protein: CATSDLGGTEAFF; CDR3 DNA: TGTGCCACCAGTGATTTGGGGGGGACGGAAGCTTTCTTT
V gene: TRBV3-1/TRBV3-2; D gene: .; clone size: .; J gene: TRBJ2-1; CDR3 protein: CASSPDSGSSYNEQFF; CDR3 DNA: TGTGCCAGCAGCCCGGACTCGGGGAGCTCCTACAATGAGCAGTTCTTC
V gene: TRBV15; D gene: TRBD1; clone size: .; J gene: TRBJ1-2; CDR3 protein: CATSSGQGEYGYTF; CDR3 DNA: TGTGCCACCAGCTCGGGACAGGGGGAATATGGCTACACCTTC
V gene: TRBV9; D gene: .; clone size: .; J gene: TRBJ1-2; CDR3 protein: CASSVGGRGDYGYTF; CDR3 DNA: TGTGCCAGCAGCGTAGGAGGGAGAGGTGACTATGGCTACACCTTC
V gene: TRBV5-4; D gene: .; clone size: .; J gene: TRBJ1-3; CDR3 protein: CASSQDSSGNTIYF; CDR3 DNA: TGTGCCAGCAGCCAGGACAGCTCTGGAAACACCATATATTTT
V gene: TRBV18; D gene: TRBD1; clone size: few; J gene: TRBJ2-5; CDR3 protein: CASSPRTGDRQETQYF; CDR3 DNA: TGTGCCAGCTCACCACGGACAGGGGATAGACAAGAGACCCAGTACTTC
V gene: TRBV5-1; D gene: TRBD1; clone size: .; J gene: TRBJ2-7; CDR3 protein: CASSLGGQVVYEQYF; CDR3 DNA: TGCGCCAGCAGCTTGGGGGGACAGGTTGTCTACGAGCAGTACTTC
V gene: TRBV9; D gene: TRBD1; clone size: .; J gene: TRBJ1-1; CDR3 protein: CASSEGAANTEAFF; CDR3 DNA: TGTGCCAGCAGCGAGGGGGCCGCGAACACTGAAGCTTTCTTT
V gene: TRBV28; D gene: .; clone size: .; J gene: TRBJ1-5; CDR3 protein: CASSESHLTGGNQPQHF; CDR3 DNA: TGTGCCAGCAGCGAAAGCCATCTCACGGGGGGCAATCAGCCCCAGCATTTT
V gene: TRBV30; D gene: .; clone size: few; J gene: TRBJ2-1; CDR3 protein: CAWKQDYQTYNEQFF; CDR3 DNA: TGTGCCTGGAAGCAGGACTACCAAACCTACAATGAGCAGTTCTTC
V gene: TRBV7-3; D gene: TRBD2; clone size: .; J gene: TRBJ2-3; CDR3 protein: CASSLTPSGVYTDTQYF; CDR3 DNA: TGTGCCAGCAGCTTAACGCCTAGCGGGGTGTACACAGATACGCAGTATTTT
V gene: TRBV11-3; D gene: TRBD1; clone size: .; J gene: TRBJ2-1; CDR3 protein: CASSPGQGASYEQFF; CDR3 DNA: TGTGCCAGCAGCCCCGGACAGGGTGCTAGCTATGAGCAGTTCTTC
V gene: TRBV12-3/TRBV12-4; D gene: .; clone size: .; J gene: TRBJ1-6; CDR3 protein: CASSFHEDSPLHF; CDR3 DNA: TGTGCCAGCAGTTTCCACGAGGATTCACCCCTCCACTTT
V gene: TRBV11-2; D gene: TRBD1; clone size: .; J gene: TRBJ2-7; CDR3 protein: CASSPRQGPPYEQYF; CDR3 DNA: TGTGCCAGCAGCCCGAGACAGGGCCCCCCCTACGAGCAGTACTTC
V gene: TRBV9; D gene: TRBD2; clone size: .; J gene: TRBJ2-3; CDR3 protein: CASSPSGSTDTQYF; CDR3 DNA: TGTGCCAGCAGCCCTAGCGGGAGCACAGATACGCAGTATTTT
V gene: TRBV28; D gene: .; clone size: .; J gene: TRBJ2-1; CDR3 protein: CASNREIHNEQFF; CDR3 DNA: TGTGCCAGCAACAGGGAGATACACAATGAGCAGTTCTTC
V gene: TRBV28; D gene: TRBD1; clone size: .; J gene: TRBJ2-1; CDR3 protein: CASSFRDRGGANEQFF; CDR3 DNA: TGTGCCAGCAGTTTCCGAGACAGGGGGGGGGCCAATGAGCAGTTCTTC
V gene: TRBV7-2; D gene: .; clone size: .; J gene: TRBJ1-2; CDR3 protein: CASTLAKNYGYTF; CDR3 DNA: TGTGCCAGCACCCTCGCTAAGAACTATGGCTACACCTTC
V gene: TRBV5-4; D gene: TRBD2; clone size: .; J gene: TRBJ2-1; CDR3 protein: CASSKGLAEYNEQFF; CDR3 DNA: TGTGCCAGCAGCAAGGGACTAGCGGAGTACAATGAGCAGTTCTTC
V gene: TRBV3-1/TRBV3-2; D gene: .; clone size: .; J gene: TRBJ1-1; CDR3 protein: CASSLSGSPEAFF; CDR3 DNA: TGTGCCAGCAGCCTCAGCGGGTCCCCTGAAGCTTTCTTT
V gene: TRBV7-9; D gene: TRBD2; clone size: .; J gene: TRBJ2-1; CDR3 protein: CASSWGGSNEQFF; CDR3 DNA: TGTGCCAGCAGCTGGGGCGGGAGTAATGAGCAGTTCTTC
V gene: TRBV9; D gene: .; clone size: .; J gene: TRBJ1-1; CDR3 protein: CASSVAGHSEAFF; CDR3 DNA: TGTGCCAGCAGCGTAGCCGGACACTCTGAAGCTTTCTTT
V gene: TRBV2; D gene: TRBD1; clone size: .; J gene: TRBJ1-5; CDR3 protein: CASSDGRGASNQPQHF; CDR3 DNA: TGTGCCAGCAGTGATGGCAGGGGGGCCAGCAATCAGCCCCAGCATTTT
V gene: TRBV5-1; D gene: TRBD2; clone size: .; J gene: TRBJ2-1; CDR3 protein: CASSLKLAGGPIGEQFF; CDR3 DNA: TGCGCCAGCAGCTTGAAACTAGCGGGGGGGCCTATAGGTGAGCAGTTCTTC
V gene: TRBV5-8; D gene: .; clone size: .; J gene: TRBJ2-2; CDR3 protein: CASSPTRPGELFF; CDR3 DNA: TGTGCCAGCAGCCCGACCAGGCCCGGGGAGCTGTTTTTT
V gene: TRBV4-1; D gene: .; clone size: .; J gene: TRBJ1-2; CDR3 protein: CASSPSWAVGYGYTF; CDR3 DNA: TGCGCCAGCAGCCCGAGTTGGGCTGTAGGCTATGGCTACACCTTC
V gene: TRBV2; D gene: .; clone size: .; J gene: TRBJ1-3; CDR3 protein: CASSEVVAGNTIYF; CDR3 DNA: TGTGCCAGCAGTGAAGTGGTAGCCGGAAACACCATATATTTT
V gene: TRBV6-5; D gene: .; clone size: .; J gene: TRBJ2-1; CDR3 protein: CASRQGWSYNEQFF; CDR3 DNA: TGTGCCAGCAGACAGGGTTGGTCCTACAATGAGCAGTTCTTC
V gene: TRBV18; D gene: .; clone size: .; J gene: TRBJ1-1; CDR3 protein: CASSPPQGQIMNTEAFF; CDR3 DNA: TGTGCCAGCTCACCACCGCAGGGGCAGATTATGAACACTGAAGCTTTCTTT
V gene: TRBV18; D gene: .; clone size: .; J gene: TRBJ2-1; CDR3 protein: CASSPSVTEGNEQFF; CDR3 DNA: TGTGCCAGCTCACCCTCCGTAACCGAGGGCAATGAGCAGTTCTTC
V gene: TRBV28; D gene: TRBD1; clone size: .; J gene: TRBJ1-1; CDR3 protein: CASSLFGTGTSEAFF; CDR3 DNA: TGTGCCAGCAGTTTATTCGGGACAGGGACTTCTGAAGCTTTCTTT
V gene: TRBV30; D gene: TRBD1; clone size: .; J gene: TRBJ1-5; CDR3 protein: CAWSYRDSWVSNQPQHF; CDR3 DNA: TGTGCCTGGAGTTATCGGGACAGTTGGGTGAGCAATCAGCCCCAGCATTTT
V gene: TRBV12-3/TRBV12-4; D gene: .; clone size: .; J gene: TRBJ1-3; CDR3 protein: CATYRVLGNTIYF; CDR3 DNA: TGTGCCACCTACAGGGTTCTTGGAAACACCATATATTTT
V gene: TRBV12-2; D gene: .; clone size: .; J gene: TRBJ2-2; CDR3 protein: CASRLAALCGGELFF; CDR3 DNA: TGTGCAAGTCGCTTAGCGGCGCTCTGCGGCGGGGAGCTGTTTTTT
V gene: TRBV7-9; D gene: TRBD2; clone size: .; J gene: TRBJ2-2; CDR3 protein: CASSARGDIYTGELFF; CDR3 DNA: TGTGCCAGCAGCGCCCGGGGGGATATCTACACCGGGGAGCTGTTTTTT
V gene: TRBV7-9; D gene: .; clone size: .; J gene: TRBJ2-3; CDR3 protein: CASSAVPGRALRTDTQYF; CDR3 DNA: TGTGCCAGCAGCGCAGTTCCGGGAAGGGCGTTGCGCACAGATACGCAGTATTTT